This T cell receptor (beta chain) appears in the sequencing data of a study of T cells in Graves' hyperthyroidism and ophthalmopathy (dated by TCRdb to the late 2010s). For the study in its entirety: Peripheral blood was sampled at the time of initial diagnosis, prior to any treatment. A discovery cohort of around 100 patients, 43 with Graves' ophthalmopathy and over 55 with stable Graves' hyperthyroidism, was used to find distinguishing TCR V-J signatures. Prospective prediction of ophthalmopathy was tested in an independent validation cohort of approximately 18 hyperthyroidism patients and 17 patients who later progressed to ophthalmopathy. The 100 discovery patients were divided at random into training and test sets in a 7:3 ratio. The study also compared thyroid tissue and blood T-cell repertoires from more than 5 Graves' hyperthyroidism patients. After sampling, hyperthyroidism patients received methimazole starting at 30 mg daily, and ophthalmopathy patients received high-dose intravenous methylprednisolone. TCR Vbeta CDR3 sequencing of 120 to 150 peripheral blood samples (over 40 ophthalmopathy, 70 to 85 hyperthyroidism and roughly 17 progressor patients) is reported in the paper.

CDR1 SEHNR and CDR2 FQNEAQ were looked up in the germline V gene (reference sequence). The CDR3 sequence holds 19 residues, the cysteine and phenylalanine included. Of all the DNA, just the CDR3 is kept, 57 bases in frame from base 1. Deletion took 4 bases off V and 2 bases off J, with a span of 24 bases between the germline ends. Ophthalmopathy patients had moderately to severely active disease, with a Clinical Activity Score of 3 or more, a NOSPECS grade of 4 or more, and a disease duration of less than 3 months. Any patient with an uncontrolled infection, another autoimmune disease, pregnancy or lactation was excluded. Diagnoses relied on clinical symptoms, serum thyroxine and TRAb, thyroid ultrasound and orbital computed tomography. PBMCs were separated from roughly 10 ml of fresh peripheral blood using Ficoll-Paque density gradient centrifugation. Total RNA was extracted using Trizol reagent, and RNA quality was assessed on an Agilent 2100 Bioanalyzer.

TCR beta CDR3 regions were amplified from RNA transcripts. The first round of RT-PCR for the TCR CDR3 was performed with the HTBI primer set and the Qiagen OneStep RT-PCR kit. The libraries were constructed in a second round of multiplex PCR and then size-selected and purified. Paired-end sequencing of the libraries was performed with 100 bp reads on an Illumina HiSeq2000. The published analysis was carried out like this. Raw data were processed with SOAPnuke, discarding reads with adapters, uncalled bases, mean Phred below 15, or no exact constant-primer or identifier match. COPE v1.2.5 was used to merge high-quality paired reads, and clonotypes were defined as unique nucleotide sequences. MiTCR v1.1 was used to align the clonotypes against IMGT TRBV, TRBD and TRBJ reference segments. The analysis included only V-J combinations with a frequency above 0.0001, which together covered 99% to 99.2% of the repertoires. The TCS score was defined as F50 (clonal expansion) divided by E x V (chaos), with BLOSUM62-based TCRdist calculated between CDR3 peptides within each V-J. Welch's t-statistics and random forest reduced roughly 530 V-J features to roughly 13, which were used in a naive Bayes classifier (R e1071). TCRdb trimmed public reads at Q25 via fastp, called clones via MiXCR and kept in-frame beta chains. Under each unique CDR3 protein, matching rows form one entry showing the most common genes and DNA. TCRdb's processing, not the authors' own work, is the source of the V and J calls. The sample includes about 380,000 distinct CDR3 sequences, with less than 20% observed a single time. The top ten clonotypes cover 35% to 45% of the sample.

This clonotype occurred many times. The clone's antigen remains unknown. No base qualities exist here, and no much larger clone lies one base off it. What the study reported, not specific to this receptor: Most expanded thyroid clonotypes (frequency above 0.001) were also detected in blood, suggesting blood repertoires may reflect thyroid immune responses. No statistical method was used to fix the sample size in advance, and group allocation was not hidden from the investigators. In validation, the model predicted progression to ophthalmopathy with 65% to 71% sensitivity and about 73% specificity, a median of around 6.6 months before onset. A 13 V-J signature model separated ophthalmopathy from stable hyperthyroidism, with over 85% sensitivity and about 81% specificity in cross-validation and 80%/75% in testing.

The sequence joins TRBV7-9 to TRBJ1-5; tentative D gene TRBD1, with 6 bases matching. This receptor was identified in a man aged 18 to 30 with Graves' ophthalmopathy. The sequenced sample was blood. The DNA reads TGTGCCAGCAGCTCCGACTCGGGACATTCCGGCAGGGGCAATCAGCCCCAGCATTTT. The resulting protein is CASSSDSGHSGRGNQPQHF.